This TCR beta chain was captured by sequencing in a study of T-cell reconstitution after alpha-beta-depleted transplantation in children (dated by TCRdb to 2016 to 2018). The study in broad terms: Using TCR repertoire profiling, the study followed T-cell immune reconstitution in a quantitative way in children after TCRalphabeta/CD19-depleted allogeneic hematopoietic cell transplantation. Results and caveats for the whole study, not just this receptor: Over subsequent months, a decline in hyperexpanded clone frequencies was noted, and after one year, T-cell counts and TCRbeta diversity were mostly ascribed to newly produced T cells. The high TCRbeta diversity at day 60 in some patients was ascribed to recipient T cells and intrathymic progenitors that had survived conditioning. Apparently early alphabetaT-cell count recovery about two months after transplant reportedly relied on only several hundred rapidly expanded clones derived from non-depleted graft cells.

The sample's treatment or condition, from its label and the paper: allogeneic hematopoietic cell transplantation with graft depleted of TCRalphabeta T cells and CD19 B cells. Transplant recipients were children who received TCRalphabeta/CD19-depleted allogeneic hematopoietic cell grafts. The CDR3 spans 13 residues, from the cysteine through the phenylalanine. Only the CDR3 DNA is retained, 39 bases long and in frame from the first base. The germline V gene provides CDR1 MGHRA and CDR2 YSYEKL. At the junction V is shortened by 4 bases and J by 6 bases, with 11 bases in between. The library was obtained by PCR. Sequencing was carried out with an Illumina HiSeq 2500. To normalize quantification of the TCRbeta repertoire, the TCR libraries were built with molecular barcoding that relied on unique molecular identifiers. The raw public data were reprocessed by TCRdb itself: fastp quality trimming at Q25, MiXCR clonotype calling, in-frame beta chains only. Rows are unified per CDR3 protein, each entry keeping the most common DNA and genes. The sample table shows 250,000 to 400,000 distinct CDR3 sequences, and 20% to 30% are seen once. The top ten clonotypes cover roughly 11% of the sample.

Concerning this clonotype: Its antigen is still unknown. No qualities accompany the bases; no much larger clone lies one base away.

The sequence was collected from a male patient younger than 18 who had a stem cell transplant for acute lymphoblastic leukemia, so the T cells may come from the graft donor. The source material was PBMCs, mostly from graft donor cells, sampled 180 days after TCRalphabeta/CD19-depleted stem cell transplant. The V gene is TRBV4-1 and the J gene is TRBJ2-3, with the identity of the D gene unclear. The CDR3 is CASSPRPRDTQYF. The nucleotide sequence is given as TGCGCCAGCAGCCCCCGCCCGCGGGATACGCAGTATTTT.